These T cell receptor beta chains were read from a single sample in a study of blood T cell repertoires in COVID-19. Method: immunoSEQ multiplex PCR; TCRdb's copy keeps in-frame clones and lacks some. This sample has 170,000 or so clones, with more than 75% found just once. Sequencing input: peripheral blood. The receptors here all came from a man aged 40-49 years with active or convalescent COVID-19. Each CDR3 is given with its conserved first and last residue. D genes are given only for firm matches. Clone sizes are given selectively: once, few, many, or a class where the clone is expanded.

j_call v_call d_call clone_size cdr3_aa cdr3_nt
TRBJ2-1 TRBV27 NA NA CASKQLLYNEQFF TGTGCCAGCAAGCAACTACTTTACAATGAGCAGTTCTTC
TRBJ2-3 TRBV27 TRBD1 NA CASRGRGPDTQYF TGTGCCAGCAGGGGCAGGGGGCCAGATACGCAGTATTTT
TRBJ2-5 TRBV5-1 TRBD2 NA CASSLAGLAGAQETQYF TGCGCCAGCAGCTTGGCCGGACTAGCGGGGGCCCAAGAGACCCAGTACTTC
TRBJ1-1 TRBV6-5 TRBD1 once CASSYQTGQGNTEAFF TGTGCCAGCAGTTACCAGACAGGGCAGGGTAACACTGAAGCTTTCTTT
TRBJ1-2 TRBV14 TRBD1 NA CASGSGTGRRGYTF TGTGCCAGCGGGTCAGGGACAGGGAGAAGAGGCTACACCTTC
TRBJ2-5 TRBV18 NA NA CASSPLPVETQYF TGTGCCAGCTCACCTCTACCGGTGGAGACCCAGTACTTC
TRBJ2-5 TRBV2 TRBD2 NA CASSRTSETQYF TGTGCCAGCAGTCGGACTAGCGAGACCCAGTACTTC
TRBJ1-1 TRBV28 NA NA CASSQGRNTEAFF TGTGCCAGTTCCCAGGGTAGGAACACTGAAGCTTTCTTT
TRBJ2-3 TRBV18 NA NA CASSPRVADTQYF TGTGCCAGCTCACCGAGGGTTGCAGATACGCAGTATTTT
TRBJ2-7 TRBV4-3 TRBD1 once CASSQGTRTGRTYEQYF TGCGCCAGCAGCCAAGGTACCCGGACAGGACGAACCTACGAGCAGTACTTC
TRBJ2-2 TRBV5-1 NA NA CASSLNSINTGELFF TGCGCCAGCAGCTTGAACAGCATCAACACCGGGGAGCTGTTTTTT
TRBJ2-7 TRBV12-5 TRBD1 few CASGHGQGGEQYF TGTGCTAGTGGGCACGGACAGGGCGGCGAGCAGTACTTC
TRBJ1-1 TRBV7-8 NA few CASSLTPLGAEAFF TGTGCCAGCAGCTTAACTCCCCTAGGAGCTGAAGCTTTCTTT
TRBJ1-3 TRBV28 TRBD1 NA CASSFGTGGFVIGNTIYF TGTGCCAGCAGTTTTGGGACAGGGGGCTTTGTTATCGGAAACACCATATATTTT
TRBJ2-7 TRBV4-1 NA NA CASSQVLNDPSSYEQYF TGCGCCAGCAGCCAAGTGTTGAACGATCCGAGCTCCTACGAGCAGTACTTC
TRBJ2-3 TRBV24-1 NA NA CATSERGSQGAAHTDTQYF TGTGCCACCAGTGAGCGGGGCTCCCAAGGGGCCGCCCACACAGATACGCAGTATTTT
TRBJ2-1 TRBV2 NA NA CASTRGRSGGEQFF TGTGCCAGCACCAGGGGCAGGTCTGGTGGTGAGCAGTTCTTC
TRBJ2-3 TRBV20-1 NA NA CSASRTHTDTQYF TGCAGTGCTAGTAGGACACACACAGATACGCAGTATTTT
TRBJ2-3 TRBV3-1/TRBV3-2 TRBD2 NA CASSQNAGSGGQKYF TGTGCCAGCAGCCAAAATGCCGGGAGCGGGGGTCAAAAGTATTTT
TRBJ1-6 TRBV9 NA once CASGADGASPLHF TGTGCCAGCGGGGCAGACGGTGCGTCACCCCTCCACTTT
TRBJ1-3 TRBV5-1 TRBD1 NA CASSVGQAKGNTIYF TGCGCCAGCAGCGTCGGACAGGCGAAAGGAAACACCATATATTTT
TRBJ2-2 TRBV7-6 TRBD1 NA CASSPGQGYTGELFF TGTGCCAGCAGCCCCGGACAGGGGTACACCGGGGAGCTGTTTTTT
TRBJ2-3 TRBV28 NA NA CASSQTGTDTQYF TGTGCCAGCAGTCAAACAGGGACAGATACGCAGTATTTT
TRBJ1-3 TRBV7-2 NA NA CASSPQGSGNTIYF TGTGCCAGCAGCCCACAGGGCTCGGGAAACACCATATATTTT
TRBJ2-5 TRBV7-7 NA once CASTPGEGGTETQYF TGTGCTAGCACCCCCGGGGAGGGGGGGACGGAGACCCAGTACTTC
TRBJ2-7 TRBV27 TRBD1 NA CASSSTGGEQYF TGTGCCAGCAGTTCAACAGGGGGCGAGCAGTACTTC
TRBJ2-7 TRBV5-1 TRBD1 NA CASSFPTGQGSYEQYF TGCGCCAGCAGCTTCCCCACGGGACAGGGGTCCTACGAGCAGTACTTC
TRBJ1-2 TRBV5-6 TRBD1 NA CASSLKTGYGVYGYTF TGTGCCAGCAGTTTGAAGACAGGGTATGGGGTGTATGGCTACACCTTC
TRBJ2-3 TRBV7-2 TRBD2 NA CASSPLGGAGGSDTQYF TGTGCCAGCAGCCCGCTGGGAGGAGCGGGGGGTTCGGATACGCAGTATTTT
TRBJ1-6 TRBV5-1 TRBD1 NA CASRPQGGSNSPLHF TGCGCCAGCCGACCCCAGGGGGGATCTAATTCACCCCTCCACTTT
TRBJ2-1 TRBV5-1 TRBD2 once CASSLRWTRENEQFF TGCGCCAGCAGCTTGCGCTGGACTAGAGAAAATGAGCAGTTCTTC
TRBJ1-1 TRBV10-3 NA NA CAITRKSNTEAFF TGTGCCATCACCAGAAAATCAAACACTGAAGCTTTCTTT
TRBJ2-5 TRBV19 TRBD2 NA CASSIRTSGEETQYF TGTGCCAGTAGTATCCGGACTAGCGGGGAAGAGACCCAGTACTTC
TRBJ1-2 TRBV5-1 NA NA CASRLGGGSDGYTF TGCGCCAGCAGACTCGGCGGGGGGTCTGATGGCTACACCTTC
TRBJ1-1 TRBV12-3/TRBV12-4 NA NA CASSLGGEGAFF TGTGCCAGCAGTTTGGGAGGCGAAGGCGCTTTCTTT
TRBJ1-5 TRBV5-6 NA NA CASSQTQGIGPQHF TGTGCCAGCAGCCAGACACAGGGTATTGGGCCCCAGCATTTT
TRBJ2-1 TRBV5-6 NA NA CASSSLRVGVPEQFF TGTGCCAGCAGCTCTCTCAGGGTTGGGGTACCTGAGCAGTTCTTC
TRBJ1-4 TRBV27 NA NA CASSWFRAATNEKLFF TGTGCCAGCAGCTGGTTCAGGGCCGCAACTAATGAAAAACTGTTTTTT
TRBJ2-2 TRBV6-5 TRBD1 NA CASSYGQGNTGELFF TGTGCCAGCAGTTACGGACAGGGGAACACCGGGGAGCTGTTTTTT
TRBJ1-5 TRBV12-5 TRBD1 NA CASGLGTGPTQPQHF TGTGCTAGTGGTCTCGGGACAGGGCCTACTCAGCCCCAGCATTTT
TRBJ1-3 TRBV7-9 TRBD1 NA CASSTGQSSGNTIYF TGTGCCAGCAGCACGGGACAGAGCTCTGGAAACACCATATATTTT
TRBJ2-6 TRBV5-5 TRBD1 NA CASSPDRAGANVLTF TGTGCCAGCAGCCCCGACAGGGCTGGGGCCAACGTCCTGACTTTC
TRBJ1-5 TRBV27 NA NA CASSLLSLSNQPQHF TGTGCCAGCAGTTTACTTTCCCTTAGCAATCAGCCCCAGCATTTT
TRBJ2-7 TRBV4-2 NA NA CASSLGNYEQYF TGTGCCAGCAGCCTCGGGAACTACGAGCAGTACTTC
TRBJ2-3 TRBV10-3 NA once CAITPGGTTTDTQYF TGTGCCATCACTCCCGGGGGAACCACTACAGATACGCAGTATTTT
TRBJ2-7 TRBV6-5 NA NA CASSPRSGYEQYF TGTGCCAGCAGTCCCCGGTCGGGCTACGAGCAGTACTTC
TRBJ2-1 TRBV6-5 TRBD2 NA CASRVSGDPYNEQFF TGTGCCAGCAGGGTTAGCGGGGACCCGTACAATGAGCAGTTCTTC
TRBJ1-2 TRBV2 NA NA CAEREQGTGYTF TGTGCCGAAAGGGAACAGGGAACTGGCTACACCTTC
TRBJ2-7 TRBV10-3 TRBD1 NA CAISGQGSHEQYF TGTGCCATCAGTGGACAGGGATCCCACGAGCAGTACTTC
TRBJ2-2 TRBV18 NA NA CASSPLTANTGELFF TGTGCCAGCTCACCCCTAACGGCGAACACCGGGGAGCTGTTTTTT
TRBJ2-1 TRBV2 TRBD1 NA CASSVGDRDLNEQFF TGTGCCAGCTCAGTCGGGGACAGGGATCTCAATGAGCAGTTCTTC
TRBJ2-1 TRBV5-8 TRBD2 NA CASSHRNPGGEQFF TGTGCCAGCAGCCATCGGAACCCGGGGGGTGAGCAGTTCTTC
TRBJ1-2 TRBV30 NA NA CAWTFQGFGHGYTF TGTGCCTGGACCTTCCAGGGATTTGGACATGGCTACACCTTC
TRBJ2-1 TRBV9 TRBD2 once CASSVAGSGGVNEQFF TGTGCCAGCAGCGTAGCTGGTAGCGGGGGGGTAAATGAGCAGTTCTTC